This TCR beta chain was recovered during a study of breast tumors, draining lymph nodes, adjacent tissues. Findings and caveats of the study: Data only fit, rather than demonstrated, lymph node origin of most tumor T cells. Compared with lymph nodes, tumors were less diverse; compared with nontumor tissue, more.

TCRdb used MiXCR to reprocess the multiplex PCR reads, holding one entry per CDR3 protein. The data hold 140,000 to 150,000 distinct CDR3 sequences, with 30% to 35% observed a single time. Samples came from axillary lymph nodes draining the breast cancer. In its sample, this clonotype was seen many times. Its antigen is not identified. The TCR originated in a female donor with breast cancer. Some clones in this sample may be carry-over from other donors' samples. The sequencing input was axillary lymph node tissue.

The CDR3 reads CASSPDSGGYTF. Written as DNA, the CDR3 is TGCGCCAGCAGCCCCGACAGTGGCGGCTACACCTTC. The V gene is TRBV5-1, the J gene TRBJ1-2; the D gene is possibly TRBD1 (5 bases). The germline V gene has CDR1 SGHRS and CDR2 YFSETQ. Trimming left V 4 bases short and J 8 bases short, with 12 bases between. The CDR3 spans 12 residues.